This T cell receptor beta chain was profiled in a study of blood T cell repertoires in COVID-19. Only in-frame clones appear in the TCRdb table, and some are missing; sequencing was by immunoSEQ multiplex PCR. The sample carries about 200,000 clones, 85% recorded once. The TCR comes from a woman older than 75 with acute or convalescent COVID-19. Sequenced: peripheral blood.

This CDR3 reads CASSLRQGTETQYF. The CDR3 DNA reads TGTGCCAGCAGCTTACGACAGGGAACGGAGACCCAGTACTTC. The chain is built from TRBV5-6 and TRBJ2-5; the match to TRBD1 covers 7 bases. J gave up 5 bases and V 2 bases, and 6 bases lay outside the gene matches. The CDR3 extends over 14 amino acids. CDR1 and CDR2 (germline): SGHDT, YYEEEE.